The source of this T cell receptor (beta chain) is a study of PD-1 blockade in classical Hodgkin lymphoma. Study-level points and caveats: With CD4+ cells, TCR diversity rose significantly by C4D1, but not with CD8+ cells.

The CDR3 covers 15 residues. J was trimmed by 6 bases and V by 7 bases; bases with no gene match: 11. The germline V gene encodes CDR1 MNHEY and CDR2 SMNVEV (reference sequence). Remarks on this clone: The antigen remains undetermined.

Assay: immunoSEQ multiplex PCR; the TCRdb copy retains only in-frame clones and omits some. The data contain some 100,000 clones, around 88% of them singletons. All patients experienced relapse after autologous stem cell transplantation, and brentuximab vedotin exposure was variable. This sequence originates from a human donor with classical Hodgkin lymphoma. The chain carries TRBV27 and TRBJ2-3; TRBD1 aligns across 9 bases. This specimen consisted of peripheral blood mononuclear cells (PBMCs), obtained before the second cycle of nivolumab. In DNA, the CDR3 is TGTGCCAGCAAGTACACAGGGGGCCCTTGGGATACGCAGTATTTT. Translation gives CASKYTGGPWDTQYF.